This T cell receptor beta chain comes out of a study of cytomegalovirus exposure and HLA in healthy donors. In this sample, this clone turned up a few times. The PCR ran on 60 Vbeta and 13 Jbeta primers. Profiling relied on immunoSEQ multiplex PCR, and the TCRdb table lists in-frame clones only, not all of them. Of 120,000 or so clones listed, roughly three quarters were seen once; the top ten hold about 6.6%. This sequence originates from a man aged 30 to 39 in good health and CMV-seropositive. Source material: PBMCs.

CDR3 nucleotide sequence: TGTGCCAGTTACCGGGACAGGTCCCTTGAAGCTTTCTTT. Protein sequence: CASYRDRSLEAFF. The gene calls are TRBV19 and TRBJ1-1, with 8 bases matching TRBD1. The CDR3 is 13 amino acids. V lost 8 bases and J lost 7; bases outside the gene matches: 9. CDR1 and CDR2 (germline): LNHDA, SQIVND (reference sequence).